These 24 T cell receptor beta chains were all obtained from the same sample, sequenced in a study of T cells expressing NK-cell markers. TCRdb re-called the 5' RACE reads and catalogs CDR3 proteins one per entry, DNA excluded. The sample shows about 550,000 distinct CDR3 sequences, and 3% to 4.5% sits with its ten largest clones. Sequencing was performed on blood T cells: a sorted CD56 or NKG2C T cell subset, CD4+ or CD8+ T cells, or bulk PBMC T cells (not recorded which). These receptor sequences come from a young man in good health.

The chain has TRBV6-5 and TRBJ2-7; TCRdb selects TRBD2, and the lack of DNA leaves this call unchecked. Germline V CDR1 and CDR2: MNHEY, SVGAGI. The CDR3 consists of 16 residues. CDR3 amino acids: CASSYGGLAGSYEQYF.

This chain uses TRBV11-2 with TRBJ2-1. Per the germline V gene, CDR1 is SGHAT and CDR2 is FQNNGV. There are 15 residues in the CDR3. CDR3 sequence: CASSLVSRSYNEQFF.

The gene calls are TRBV4-2 and TRBJ2-6; the TCRdb D gene call, TRBD1, has no DNA to confirm it. This CDR3 is built from 18 residues. Looked up from germline, CDR1 is LGHNA and CDR2 is YNFKEQ. CDR3 residues: CASSRGTGPFSGANVLTF.

The chain combines TRBV11-2 with TRBJ2-3; TCRdb indicates TRBD2, and absent DNA this call remains unverified. Per the germline V gene, CDR1 is SGHAT and CDR2 is FQNNGV. The CDR3 has 17 residues. The CDR3 reads CASSSQKRLAATDTQYF.

The chain is built from TRBV2 and TRBJ2-5; TCRdb reports TRBD1, a call that lacks DNA to check it against. Germline CDR1 SNHLY, CDR2 FYNNEI. This CDR3 is built from 16 residues. The CDR3 protein is CASSDPQTGAWETQYF.

The chain links TRBV5-6 to TRBJ2-2; the TCRdb call, TRBD2, lacks DNA for checking. CDR3 size: 15 residues. CDR1 is SGHDT, CDR2 YYEEEE, per germline. The CDR3 protein is CASSWGEGNTGELFF.

This sequence joins TRBV12-3 or TRBV12-4 and TRBJ1-5; absent DNA, TCRdb's TRBD1 call cannot be checked. The CDR3 is made up of 13 amino acids. CDR3 sequence reads: CASSSDRLKPQHF.

The chain couples TRBV27 to TRBJ2-3; TCRdb calls TRBD2, which cannot be checked without DNA. The CDR3 is made up of 16 amino acids. Germline V gene lookup returns CDR1 MNHEY and CDR2 SMNVEV (reference sequence). The CDR3 loop is CASSPGRTPEGDTQYF.

The rearrangement uses TRBV9 and TRBJ1-1. The CDR3 covers 17 residues. The germline V gene has CDR1 SGDLS and CDR2 YYNGEE. This CDR3 is CASSVEPLGRANTEAFF.

CDR3: CASSSHAGTVDNEQFF. This chain links TRBV6-5 with TRBJ2-1; TCRdb calls TRBD1, which cannot be checked without DNA. Germline V gene sequence: CDR1 MNHEY, CDR2 SVGAGI. The CDR3 extends over 16 amino acids.

V gene TRBV20-1 combines with J gene TRBJ1-1; the D gene TCRdb calls, TRBD1, cannot be checked with no DNA. The germline V gene encodes CDR1 DFQATT and CDR2 SNEGSKA (reference sequence). The CDR3 contains 15 residues. The CDR3 here is CSAPRGGDLNTEAFF.

CDR3 amino acids: CASTLRANSQETQYF. This chain joins TRBV7-7 and TRBJ2-5. CDR1 is SSHAT and CDR2 is FNYEAQ in the germline V gene (reference sequence). The CDR3 runs 15 residues.

This chain connects TRBV24-1 to TRBJ2-1; TCRdb indicates TRBD1, and absent DNA this call remains unverified. The germline gives CDR1 KGHDR, CDR2 SFDVKD. The CDR3 is 15 residues long. The CDR3: CATSDRSGDYNEQFF.

The chain couples TRBV20-1 to TRBJ2-3. The CDR3 is made up of 14 amino acids. Germline-derived CDR1 and CDR2 are DFQATT and SNEGSKA (reference sequence). The CDR3 protein is CSARVGPSTDTQYF.

The chain is built from TRBV7-2 and TRBJ2-3; as DNA is missing, the TRBD1 call by TCRdb cannot be tested. The CDR3 has 14 amino acids. The germline CDR1 and CDR2 sequences are SGHTA and FQGNSA. CDR3 sequence reads: CASSHTGLTDTQYF.

CDR3 amino acids: CASSEHRVLTGNTIYF. This sequence joins TRBV11-2 and TRBJ1-3; the TCRdb D gene call, TRBD1, has no DNA to confirm it. CDR1 and CDR2 (germline): SGHAT, FQNNGV. The CDR3 totals 16 residues.

This chain joins TRBV20-1 and TRBJ2-6; there is no DNA to check the TCRdb D call of TRBD1. Germline V gene sequence: CDR1 DFQATT, CDR2 SNEGSKA (reference sequence). CDR3 size: 13 residues. CDR3 loop: CSASGGGVNVLTF.

The chain employs TRBV4-2 and TRBJ2-3. The CDR3 loop spans 15 amino acids. CDR1 and CDR2 from the germline V gene are LGHNA and YNFKEQ. The CDR3 loop is CASSQDGVNTDTQYF.

The CDR3 loop is CSATQQNTIYF. The V call is TRBV20-1, the J call TRBJ1-3. CDR3 size: 11 residues. CDR1 and CDR2 from the germline V gene are DFQATT and SNEGSKA (reference sequence).

The genes are TRBV19 and TRBJ2-3; TCRdb's D gene call, TRBD2, goes unchecked for lack of DNA. The CDR3 totals 14 residues. Germline V lookup: CDR1 LNHDA, CDR2 SQIVND (reference sequence). CDR3 sequence: CASSAGTHTDTQYF.

This chain links TRBV7-3 with TRBJ2-3; TCRdb proposes TRBD2, but this gene call is untestable without DNA. Germline V gene sequence: CDR1 SGHTA, CDR2 FQGTGA. The length of the CDR3 is 22 residues. CDR3: CASSLPEGGRLAGGPQTDTQYF.

The V gene is TRBV5-1, the J gene TRBJ2-5; TCRdb reports TRBD2, a call that lacks DNA to check it against. This CDR3 is built from 14 residues. Germline V gene data show CDR1 as SGHRS and CDR2 as YFSETQ. The CDR3 spells CASSKAGNQETQYF.

The chain recombines TRBV27 with TRBJ2-1. Germline loops: CDR1 MNHEY, CDR2 SMNVEV (reference sequence). This CDR3 is 12 amino acids long. CDR3 region: CASSLFSGEQFF.

The CDR3 loop reads CASSIVAFSYEQYF. The rearrangement uses TRBV12-3 or TRBV12-4 and TRBJ2-7. There are 14 residues in the CDR3.